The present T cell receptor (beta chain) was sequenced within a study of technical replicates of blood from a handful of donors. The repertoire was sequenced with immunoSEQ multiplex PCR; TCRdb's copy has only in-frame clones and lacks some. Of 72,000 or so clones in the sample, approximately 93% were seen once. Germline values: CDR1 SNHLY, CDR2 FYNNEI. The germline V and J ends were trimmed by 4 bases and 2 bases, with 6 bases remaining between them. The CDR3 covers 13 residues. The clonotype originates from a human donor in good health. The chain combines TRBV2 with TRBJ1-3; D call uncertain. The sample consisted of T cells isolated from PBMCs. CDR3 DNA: TGTGCCAGCAGTGCGGGTCCTGGAAACACCATATATTTT. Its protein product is CASSAGPGNTIYF.